The rows below give T cell receptor beta chains drawn from one sample of a study of CD8 T cells in Susac syndrome. TCRdb re-analysed the immunoSEQ multiplex PCR reads in MiXCR, keeping a single row per CDR3 protein. This sample has some 190,000 distinct CDR3 sequences, with 94% found just once. Sequenced input: CD4+ T cells from PBMCs. Receptors originate from a human donor with Susac syndrome. Both conserved end residues are part of each CDR3. D genes are given only for firm matches. Rows may omit the clone size; those that give it use once, few, many or a size class.

NA | 13 | NA | TRBJ2-3 | TRBV7-9 | TGTGCCAGCAGCCCGACGGAAACAGATACGCAGTATTTT | CASSPTETDTQYF
NA | 15 | NA | TRBJ1-1 | TRBV4-2 | TGTGCCAGCAGCCTCCCCGGGGGGGTGAACACTGAAGCTTTCTTT | CASSLPGGVNTEAFF
NA | 14 | NA | TRBJ2-7 | TRBV12-3/TRBV12-4 | TGTGCCAGCTGCTATGGACAGCGACTTTACGAGCAGTACTTC | CASCYGQRLYEQYF
NA | 11 | NA | TRBJ2-5 | TRBV10-3 | TGTGCCATCAGTGAGAAAGAGACCCAGTACTTC | CAISEKETQYF
NA | 14 | NA | TRBJ2-7 | TRBV20-1 | TGCAGTGCTAGAGATTCAGGAGAGGGCTACGAGCAGTACTTC | CSARDSGEGYEQYF
NA | 14 | NA | TRBJ2-1 | TRBV9 | TGTGCCAGCAGCCCCAAGGAAGCCTTCCCAGAGCAGTTCTTC | CASSPKEAFPEQFF
NA | 14 | NA | TRBJ2-4 | TRBV29-1 | TGCAGCGTCTGGAGGGATGGGACCAAAAACATTCAGTACTTC | CSVWRDGTKNIQYF
TRBD1 | 16 | NA | TRBJ1-3 | TRBV12-3/TRBV12-4 | TGTGCCAGCAGACCCCCCGGGACAGGGGTGGGAAACACCATATATTTT | CASRPPGTGVGNTIYF
NA | 13 | NA | TRBJ1-2 | TRBV5-1 | TGCGCCAGCAGCTTACATGCAAGGACTGGCTACACCTTC | CASSLHARTGYTF
NA | 11 | NA | TRBJ2-5 | TRBV20-1 | TGCAGTGCTAGATCGTGGGAGACCCAGTACTTC | CSARSWETQYF
NA | 14 | NA | TRBJ2-7 | TRBV5-8 | TGTGCCAGCAGCTCCGTGGACGGTTCCTACGAGCAGTACTTC | CASSSVDGSYEQYF
NA | 13 | NA | TRBJ1-6 | TRBV27 | TGTGCCAGCAGTCCCGACGCCCAAGGGCCCCTCCACTTT | CASSPDAQGPLHF
NA | 12 | NA | TRBJ1-2 | TRBV12-3/TRBV12-4 | TGTGCCAGCAGCGCCCACCGCCCCGCAATCGCCTTC | CASSAHRPAIAF
NA | 15 | NA | TRBJ1-2 | TRBV4-3 | TGCGCCAGCAGCCAACGTTCGGAACCGCTCTATGGCTACACCTTC | CASSQRSEPLYGYTF
NA | 14 | NA | TRBJ2-7 | TRBV7-9 | TGTGCCAGCAGCTTTGACCGTAAGGGGGACGAGCAGTACTTC | CASSFDRKGDEQYF
NA | 10 | NA | TRBJ1-2 | TRBV12-3/TRBV12-4 | TGTGCCAGCGGGCACGTTGGCTACACCTTC | CASGHVGYTF
TRBD2 | 17 | NA | TRBJ2-7 | TRBV20-1 | TGCAGTGCCCCAAGTGGGCTAGCGGGGGCCCTGGTGGACGAGCAGTACTTC | CSAPSGLAGALVDEQYF
NA | 20 | NA | TRBJ2-4 | TRBV4-3 | TGCGCCAGCAGCCAACCCGGGGAGTCAGGTCTCACTATAGCCAAAAACATTCAGTACTTC | CASSQPGESGLTIAKNIQYF
NA | 17 | once | TRBJ1-2 | TRBV11-3 | TGTGCCAGCAGCTTAGAGGGGCGAAGGGAAACTAACTATGGCTACACCTTC | CASSLEGRRETNYGYTF
TRBD2 | 19 | once | TRBJ2-6 | TRBV6-1 | TGTGCCAGCAGCAATGGACTAGCGGGGGCACACTCTGGGGCCAACGTCCTGACTTTC | CASSNGLAGAHSGANVLTF
NA | 14 | NA | TRBJ1-4 | TRBV5-4 | TGTGCCAGCAGCCGGGACCGCACGAATGAAAAACTGTTTTTT | CASSRDRTNEKLFF
NA | 16 | NA | TRBJ1-1 | TRBV5-1 | TGCGCCAGCAGCTTGGATACGGGAGAGAGGGACACTGAAGCTTTCTTT | CASSLDTGERDTEAFF
NA | 14 | NA | TRBJ2-7 | TRBV9 | TGTGCCAGCAGCGTAGTAGACAGATCCCACGAGCAGTACTTC | CASSVVDRSHEQYF
NA | 15 | NA | TRBJ1-6 | TRBV9 | TGTGCCAGCAGCCGAGATTTGGAGGCAAATTCACCCCTCCACTTT | CASSRDLEANSPLHF
TRBD2 | 15 | NA | TRBJ2-5 | TRBV2 | TGTGCCAGCAGTGGGACTAGCGGAACGGGGGAGACCCAGTACTTC | CASSGTSGTGETQYF
TRBD1 | 16 | NA | TRBJ2-1 | TRBV20-1 | TGCAGTGCTACGATTCCCAGGACAGGGTCGTACAATGAGCAGTTCTTC | CSATIPRTGSYNEQFF
TRBD1 | 19 | NA | TRBJ1-1 | TRBV20-1 | TGCAGTGCTAGAATCCGCGAAATCAACCAGGGGGCAAAGAACACTGAAGCTTTCTTT | CSARIREINQGAKNTEAFF
NA | 14 | NA | TRBJ2-2 | TRBV29-1 | TGCAGCGCCCGGGAGACGAAGGGGTGGGGGGAGCTGTTTTTT | CSARETKGWGELFF
NA | 16 | NA | TRBJ2-2 | TRBV12-3/TRBV12-4 | TGTGCCAGCAGGACCGGGACTCGAGATTACACCGGGGAGCTGTTTTTT | CASRTGTRDYTGELFF
NA | 17 | NA | TRBJ1-6 | TRBV12-3/TRBV12-4 | TGTGCCAGCAGTTTTACTTCGGACCTCCGGGATAATTCACCCCTCCACTTT | CASSFTSDLRDNSPLHF
NA | 13 | NA | TRBJ2-6 | TRBV14 | TGTGCCAGCTCCTCCGCCGGGGCCAACGTCCTGACTTTC | CASSSAGANVLTF
NA | 15 | NA | TRBJ1-1 | TRBV19 | TGTGCCAGCCAAAGCAGTGGAGCGATGAACACTGAAGCTTTCTTT | CASQSSGAMNTEAFF
NA | 12 | NA | TRBJ1-2 | TRBV5-6 | TGTGCCAGCAGCTCTCCAGGGCCTGGCTACACCTTC | CASSSPGPGYTF